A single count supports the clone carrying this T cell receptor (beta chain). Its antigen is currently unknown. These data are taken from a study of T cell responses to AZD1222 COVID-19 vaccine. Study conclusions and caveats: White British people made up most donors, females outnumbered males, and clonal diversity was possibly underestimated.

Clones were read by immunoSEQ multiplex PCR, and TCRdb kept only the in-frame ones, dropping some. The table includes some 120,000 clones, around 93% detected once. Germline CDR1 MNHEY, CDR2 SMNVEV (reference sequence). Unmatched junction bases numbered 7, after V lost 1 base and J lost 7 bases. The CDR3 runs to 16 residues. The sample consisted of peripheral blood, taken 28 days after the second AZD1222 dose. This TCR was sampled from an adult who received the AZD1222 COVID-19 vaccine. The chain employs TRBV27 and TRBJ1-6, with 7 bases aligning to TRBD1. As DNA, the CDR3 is TGTGCCAGCAGTTTATGGGGAGGGGGCCTCAATTCACCCCTCCACTTT. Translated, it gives CASSLWGGGLNSPLHF.